This TCR beta chain is drawn from a study of T cells in Graves' hyperthyroidism and ophthalmopathy (dated by TCRdb to the late 2010s). Some background on the complete study: Peripheral blood was sampled at the time of initial diagnosis, prior to any treatment. To identify distinguishing TCR V-J signatures, a discovery cohort of about 100 patients was used, comprising 40 to 45 with Graves' ophthalmopathy and some 57 with stable Graves' hyperthyroidism. Prospective prediction of ophthalmopathy was tested in an independent validation cohort consisting of fewer than 20 hyperthyroidism patients and 15 or so patients who later progressed to ophthalmopathy. The 95 to 100 discovery patients were randomly divided into training and test sets at a 7:3 ratio. In over five Graves' hyperthyroidism patients, the study also compared T-cell repertoires from thyroid tissue with T-cell repertoires from blood. After sampling, hyperthyroidism patients received methimazole starting at 30 mg daily, and ophthalmopathy patients received high-dose intravenous methylprednisolone. TCR Vbeta CDR3 sequencing of approximately 140 peripheral blood samples (under 45 ophthalmopathy, roughly 72 hyperthyroidism and approximately 17 progressor patients) is reported in the paper.

Broader findings and caveats from the paper: Most expanded thyroid clonotypes (frequency above 0.001) were also detected in blood, suggesting blood repertoires may reflect thyroid immune responses. In validation, the model predicted progression to ophthalmopathy with approximately 71% sensitivity and approximately 72% specificity, a median of approximately 6.7 months before onset. No statistical method was used to fix the sample size in advance, and group allocation was not hidden from the investigators. A model built on a 13 V-J signature distinguished ophthalmopathy from stable hyperthyroidism, reaching about 88% sensitivity and 81.08% specificity in cross-validation and 80%/75% in testing.

Sequences SEHNR (CDR1) and FQNEAQ (CDR2) are obtained from the germline V gene (reference sequence). V loses 5 bases, J loses 0 bases, and the germline ends lie 16 bases apart. The CDR3, cysteine through phenylalanine, is 17 amino acids long. Only the CDR3 DNA stays, 51 bases, in frame from base 1. This clonotype occurred many times. Its antigen has not been determined. Base qualities were left out, and no much larger clone turns up one base away. The TCR beta CDR3 regions were amplified from the RNA transcripts. For the first round of RT-PCR on the TCR CDR3, the HTBI primer set was used together with the Qiagen OneStep RT-PCR kit. Libraries were constructed in a second round of multiplex PCR, after which size selection and purification were carried out. Sequencing of the libraries was done on an Illumina HiSeq2000 using paired-end 100 bp reads. As for how the authors treated the data: SOAPnuke was used to process the raw data, removing reads that contained adapters or uncalled bases, had a mean Phred below 15, or lacked an exact match to the constant primer or identifier. COPE v1.2.5 was used to merge the high-quality paired reads, and each unique nucleotide sequence was defined as a clonotype. MiTCR v1.1 was used to align clonotypes to the IMGT TRBV, TRBD and TRBJ reference segments. The analysis was restricted to V-J combinations with a frequency above 0.0001, which together covered 99.2% of the repertoires. The TCS score was defined as F50 (clonal expansion) divided by E x V (chaos), with BLOSUM62-based TCRdist calculated between CDR3 peptides within each V-J. Welch's t-statistics and random forest reduced around 550 V-J features to 13, which were used in a naive Bayes classifier (R e1071). TCRdb's own reprocessing of the public reads used fastp at Q25 and MiXCR and kept productive beta chains. All rows with the same CDR3 protein become a single entry with the most common DNA and genes. The V and J calls shown here were made by TCRdb, not taken from the authors' results. Counted in this sample were 75,000 to 100,000 distinct CDR3 sequences; around 50% of them appeared once. The top ten clones comprise 25% to 30% of the sample.

A patient counted as having stable Graves' hyperthyroidism if no progression to ophthalmopathy occurred over 18 months of follow-up. Hyperthyroidism patients were aged 18 to 65 years and newly diagnosed, with disease duration of less than 2 months. The study excluded patients with uncontrolled infections, other autoimmune diseases, pregnancy or lactation. Clinical symptoms, serum thyroxine and TRAb, thyroid ultrasound, and orbital computed tomography formed the basis for the diagnoses. Ficoll-Paque density gradient centrifugation was used to isolate PBMCs from approximately 11 ml of fresh peripheral blood. Total RNA was extracted using Trizol reagent, and RNA quality was assessed on an Agilent 2100 Bioanalyzer.

This clonotype was sampled from a woman in her thirties or forties with Graves' hyperthyroidism. The sequence joins TRBV7-9 to TRBJ1-4, and the D gene may be TRBD1, 6 bases matching. Sequences were obtained from blood. The CDR3 reads CASSGRQVSTTNEKLFF. The sequence in DNA is TGTGCCAGCAGCGGGAGACAGGTTTCTACAACTAATGAAAAACTGTTTTTT.